This T cell receptor (beta chain) was sequenced in a study of post-analysis software for immune sequencing data. In the study overall: Recorded disease courses covered relapsing-remitting, secondary progressive and progressive-relapsing multiple sclerosis. Some patients had no subtype annotation. Study-wide results and limits: Co-batched samples clustered tightly together by F measure. Normalized Chao1 diversity was significantly lower in multiple sclerosis patients than in controls.

This clonotype came up a few times. What it binds is unknown. Presence of unique molecular identifiers characterized the TCR beta cDNA libraries. There were about 1 to 10 million T cells, and roughly 0.5 million cDNA molecules came from them. MiXCR, applied by TCRdb to the PCR reads, yields one record per CDR3 protein. The repertoire consists of roughly 540,000 distinct CDR3 sequences, with less than 40% occurring once and the leading ten covering under 7%. The specimen sequenced was blood. The clonotype was recovered from a girl aged 2 to 17 with multiple sclerosis.

The CDR3: CASSMPPLDEQYF. CDR3 DNA sequence: TGTGCCAGCAGCATGCCCCCCCTGGACGAGCAGTACTTC. The chain joins TRBV21-1 to TRBJ2-7; no DNA check was done on the table's D call, TRBD1. TRBV21-1 is marked as a pseudogene. CDR3 length: 13 amino acids.